This T cell receptor beta chain was profiled in a study of blood T cell repertoires in COVID-19. The overall study: Researchers got acute and convalescent COVID-19 samples from the United States, Italy and Spain. Sources were T cells, B-cell-depleted T cells, or PBMCs; the material itself was cDNA or gDNA.

This CDR3 contains 12 residues. Germline V gene sequence: CDR1 MDHEN, CDR2 SYDVKM. Trimming took off 6 bases at V and 6 bases at J, with 11 bases between the two ends. Authors' methods: Estimates of nucleated cell counts were drawn from the amplification of reference gene primers. Assay: immunoSEQ multiplex PCR; the TCRdb copy retains only in-frame clones and omits some. V, J and clone size derive from that table, while D and trimming were established from the DNA sequence. The sample has about 93,000 clones, about 90% seen once; the top ten hold 1.5%. This clonotype was obtained from a human donor with active COVID-19. The donor label of this sample is uncertain. Sequencing input: peripheral blood. The chain uses TRBV28 and TRBJ1-2; D remains ambiguous. The CDR3: CASRTTRDGYTF. The DNA for the CDR3 is TGTGCCAGCAGAACGACCCGGGATGGCTACACCTTC.